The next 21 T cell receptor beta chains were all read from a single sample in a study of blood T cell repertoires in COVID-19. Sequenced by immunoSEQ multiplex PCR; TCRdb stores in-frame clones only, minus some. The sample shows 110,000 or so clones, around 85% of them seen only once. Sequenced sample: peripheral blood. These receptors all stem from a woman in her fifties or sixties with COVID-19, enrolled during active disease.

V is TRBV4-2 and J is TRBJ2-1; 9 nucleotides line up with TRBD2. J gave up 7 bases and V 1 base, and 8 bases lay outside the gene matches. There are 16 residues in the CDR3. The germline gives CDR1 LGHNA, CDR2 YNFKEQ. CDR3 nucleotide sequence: TGTGCCAGCAGCCAAGGATCTAGCGGGGCTGGGAATGAGCAGTTCTTC. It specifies CASSQGSSGAGNEQFF.

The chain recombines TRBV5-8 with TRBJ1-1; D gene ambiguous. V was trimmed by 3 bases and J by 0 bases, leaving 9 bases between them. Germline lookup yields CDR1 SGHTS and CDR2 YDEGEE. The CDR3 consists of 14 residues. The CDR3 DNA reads TGTGCCAGCAGCTCCGAAGCCCTGAACACTGAAGCTTTCTTT. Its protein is CASSSEALNTEAFF. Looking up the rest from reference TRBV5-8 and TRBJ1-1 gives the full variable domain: EAGVTQSPTHLIKTRGQQATLRCSPISGHTSVYWYQQALGLGLQFLLWYDEGEERNRGNFPPRFSGRQFPNYSSELNVNALELEDSALYLCASSSEALNTEAFFGQGTRLTVV.

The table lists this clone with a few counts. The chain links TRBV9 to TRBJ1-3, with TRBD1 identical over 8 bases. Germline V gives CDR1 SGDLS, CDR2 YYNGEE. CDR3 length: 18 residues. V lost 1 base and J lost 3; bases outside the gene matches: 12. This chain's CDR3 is CASSVSGATGAGGNTIYF. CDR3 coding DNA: TGTGCCAGCAGCGTATCGGGGGCGACAGGGGCCGGTGGAAACACCATATATTTT.

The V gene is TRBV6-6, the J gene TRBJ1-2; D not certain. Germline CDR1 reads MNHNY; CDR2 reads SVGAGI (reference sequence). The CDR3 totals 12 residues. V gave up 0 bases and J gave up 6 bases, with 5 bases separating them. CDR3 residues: CASSYSEDGYTF. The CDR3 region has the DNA TGTGCCAGCAGTTACTCAGAGGATGGCTACACCTTC.

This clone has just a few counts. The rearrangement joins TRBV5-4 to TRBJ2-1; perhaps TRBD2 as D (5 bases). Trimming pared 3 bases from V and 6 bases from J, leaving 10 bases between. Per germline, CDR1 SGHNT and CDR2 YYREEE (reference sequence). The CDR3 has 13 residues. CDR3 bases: TGTGCCAGCAGCTCCCTAACTAGCAATGAGCAGTTCTTC. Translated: CASSSLTSNEQFF.

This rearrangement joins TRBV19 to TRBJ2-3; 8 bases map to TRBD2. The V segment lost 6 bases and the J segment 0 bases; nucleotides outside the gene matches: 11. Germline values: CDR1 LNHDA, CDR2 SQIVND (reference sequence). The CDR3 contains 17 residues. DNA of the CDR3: TGTGCCAGTAGCGCTGCCCGGGGGGGCGAAAGCACAGATACGCAGTATTTT. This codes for CASSAARGGESTDTQYF.

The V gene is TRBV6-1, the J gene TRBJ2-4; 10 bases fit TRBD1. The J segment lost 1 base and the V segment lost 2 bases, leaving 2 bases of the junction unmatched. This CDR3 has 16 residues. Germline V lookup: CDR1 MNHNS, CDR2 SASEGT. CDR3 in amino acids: CASSERDRGAKNIQYF. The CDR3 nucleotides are TGTGCCAGCAGTGAAAGGGACAGGGGCGCCAAAAACATTCAGTACTTC.

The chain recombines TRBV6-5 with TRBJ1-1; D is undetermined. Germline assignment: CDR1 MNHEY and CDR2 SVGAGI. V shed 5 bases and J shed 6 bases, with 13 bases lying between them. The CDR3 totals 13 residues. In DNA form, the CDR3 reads TGTGCCAGCAGTCGAATTGGGGAGGCTGAAGCTTTCTTT. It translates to CASSRIGEAEAFF.

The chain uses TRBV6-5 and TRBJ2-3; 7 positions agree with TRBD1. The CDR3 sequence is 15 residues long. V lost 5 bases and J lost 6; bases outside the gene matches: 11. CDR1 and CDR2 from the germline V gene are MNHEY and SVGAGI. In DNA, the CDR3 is TGTGCCAGCAGTCCCCGACAGGGTAGAGGGGATACGCAGTATTTT. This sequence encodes CASSPRQGRGDTQYF.

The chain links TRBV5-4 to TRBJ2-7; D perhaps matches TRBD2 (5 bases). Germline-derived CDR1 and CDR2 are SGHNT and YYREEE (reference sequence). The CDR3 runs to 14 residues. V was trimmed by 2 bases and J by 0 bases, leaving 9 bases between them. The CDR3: CASSLIGSSYEQYF. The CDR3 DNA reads TGTGCCAGCAGCTTAATAGGGAGCTCCTACGAGCAGTACTTC.

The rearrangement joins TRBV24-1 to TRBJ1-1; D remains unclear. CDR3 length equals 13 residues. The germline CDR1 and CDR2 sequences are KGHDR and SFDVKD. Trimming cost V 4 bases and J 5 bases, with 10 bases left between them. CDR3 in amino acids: CATSESGGTEAFF. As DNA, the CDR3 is TGTGCCACCAGTGAGTCAGGAGGGACTGAAGCTTTCTTT.

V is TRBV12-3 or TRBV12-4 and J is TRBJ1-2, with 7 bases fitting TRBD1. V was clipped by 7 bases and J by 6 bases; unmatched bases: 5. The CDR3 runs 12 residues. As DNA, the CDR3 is TGTGCCAGCATAGGGGGCGAGGATGGCTACACCTTC. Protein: CASIGGEDGYTF.

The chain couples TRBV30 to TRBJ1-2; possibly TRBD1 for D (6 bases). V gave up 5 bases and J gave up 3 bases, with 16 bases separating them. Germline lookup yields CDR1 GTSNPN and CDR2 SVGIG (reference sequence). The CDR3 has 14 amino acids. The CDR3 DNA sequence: TGTGCCTGGCTCCTTCAGCCAGGGGACTATGGCTACACCTTC. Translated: CAWLLQPGDYGYTF.

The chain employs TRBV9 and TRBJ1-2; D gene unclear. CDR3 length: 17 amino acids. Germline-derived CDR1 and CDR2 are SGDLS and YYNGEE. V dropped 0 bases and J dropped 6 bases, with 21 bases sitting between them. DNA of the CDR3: TGTGCCAGCAGCGTAGTTCTTGACGCTCTTCCCCGGGATGGCTACACCTTC. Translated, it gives CASSVVLDALPRDGYTF. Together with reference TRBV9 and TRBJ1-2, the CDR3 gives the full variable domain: DSGVTQTPKHLITATGQRVTLRCSPRSGDLSVYWYQQSLDQGLQFLIQYYNGEERAKGNILERFSAQQFPDLHSELNLSSLELGDSALYFCASSVVLDALPRDGYTFGSGTRLTVV.

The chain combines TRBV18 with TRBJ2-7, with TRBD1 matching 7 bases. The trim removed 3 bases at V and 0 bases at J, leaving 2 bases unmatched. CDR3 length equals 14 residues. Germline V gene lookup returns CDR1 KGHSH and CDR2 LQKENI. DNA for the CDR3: TGTGCCAGCTCACCGACAGGGAACTCCTACGAGCAGTACTTC. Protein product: CASSPTGNSYEQYF. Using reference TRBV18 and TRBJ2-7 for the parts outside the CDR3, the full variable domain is NAGVMQNPRHLVRRRGQEARLRCSPMKGHSHVYWYRQLPEEGLKFMVYLQKENIIDESGMPKERFSAEFPKEGPSILRIQQVVRGDSAAYFCASSPTGNSYEQYFGPGTRLTVT.

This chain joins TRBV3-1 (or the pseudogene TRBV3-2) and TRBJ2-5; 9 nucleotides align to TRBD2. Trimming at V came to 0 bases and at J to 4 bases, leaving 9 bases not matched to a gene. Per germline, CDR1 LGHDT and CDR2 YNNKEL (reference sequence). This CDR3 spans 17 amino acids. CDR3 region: CASSQEGYAAGGETQYF. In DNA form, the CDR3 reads TGTGCCAGCAGCCAAGAGGGGTATGCAGCGGGGGGAGAGACCCAGTACTTC.

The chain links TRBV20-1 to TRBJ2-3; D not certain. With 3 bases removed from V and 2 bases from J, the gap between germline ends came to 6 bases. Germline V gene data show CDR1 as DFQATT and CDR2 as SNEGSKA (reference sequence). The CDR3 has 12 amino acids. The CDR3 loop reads CSASSFTDTQYF. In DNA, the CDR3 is TGCAGTGCTAGTTCCTTCACAGATACGCAGTATTTT.

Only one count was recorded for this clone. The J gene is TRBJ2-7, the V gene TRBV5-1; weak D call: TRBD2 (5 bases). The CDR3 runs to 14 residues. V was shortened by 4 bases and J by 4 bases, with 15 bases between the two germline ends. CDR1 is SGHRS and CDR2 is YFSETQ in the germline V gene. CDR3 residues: CASSLNGVSYEQYF. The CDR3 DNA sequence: TGCGCCAGCAGCCTCAACGGGGTGTCGTACGAGCAGTACTTC.

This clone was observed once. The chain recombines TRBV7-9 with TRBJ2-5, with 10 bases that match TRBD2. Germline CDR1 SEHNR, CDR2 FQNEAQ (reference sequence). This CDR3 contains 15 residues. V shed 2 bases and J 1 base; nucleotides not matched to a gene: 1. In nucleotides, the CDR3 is TGTGCCAGCAGCTTACTAGCGGGGGTCCAAGAGACCCAGTACTTC. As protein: CASSLLAGVQETQYF.

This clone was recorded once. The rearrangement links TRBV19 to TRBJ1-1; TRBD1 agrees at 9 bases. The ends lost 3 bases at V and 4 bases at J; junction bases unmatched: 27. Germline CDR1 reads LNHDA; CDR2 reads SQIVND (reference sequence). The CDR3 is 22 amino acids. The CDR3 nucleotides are TGTGCCAGTAGTATTTTCGGCCGACACGCACAGGGGGCGCTTTCCTGGTTCACTGAAGCTTTCTTT. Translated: CASSIFGRHAQGALSWFTEAFF.

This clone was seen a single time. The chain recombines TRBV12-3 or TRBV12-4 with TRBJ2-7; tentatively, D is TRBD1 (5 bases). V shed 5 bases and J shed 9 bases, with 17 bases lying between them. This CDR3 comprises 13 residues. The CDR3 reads CASSPRAGRRQYF. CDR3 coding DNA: TGTGCCAGCAGTCCAAGGGCAGGGCGAAGGCAGTACTTC.